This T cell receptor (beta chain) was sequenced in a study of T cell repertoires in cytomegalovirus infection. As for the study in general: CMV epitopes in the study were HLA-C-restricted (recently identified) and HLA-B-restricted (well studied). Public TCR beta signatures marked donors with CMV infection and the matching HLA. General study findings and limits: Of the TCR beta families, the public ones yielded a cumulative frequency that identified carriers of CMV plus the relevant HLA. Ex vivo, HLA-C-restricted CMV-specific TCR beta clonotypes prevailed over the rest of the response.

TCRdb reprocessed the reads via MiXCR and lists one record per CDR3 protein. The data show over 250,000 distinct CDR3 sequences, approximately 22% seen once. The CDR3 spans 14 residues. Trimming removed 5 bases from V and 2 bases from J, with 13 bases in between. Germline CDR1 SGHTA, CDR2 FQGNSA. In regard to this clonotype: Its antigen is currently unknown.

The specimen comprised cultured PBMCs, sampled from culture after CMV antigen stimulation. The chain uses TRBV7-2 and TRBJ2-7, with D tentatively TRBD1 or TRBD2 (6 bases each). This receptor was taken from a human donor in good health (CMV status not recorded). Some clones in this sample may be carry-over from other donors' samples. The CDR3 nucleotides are TGTGCCAGCAGCACAGGGACTGGGACCTACGAGCAGTACTTC. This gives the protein CASSTGTGTYEQYF. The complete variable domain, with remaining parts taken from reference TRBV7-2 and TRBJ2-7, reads GAGVSQSPSNKVTEKGKDVELRCDPISGHTALYWYRQSLGQGLEFLIYFQGNSAPDKSGLPSDRFSAERTGGSVSTLTIQRTQQEDSAVYLCASSTGTGTYEQYFGPGTRLTVT.